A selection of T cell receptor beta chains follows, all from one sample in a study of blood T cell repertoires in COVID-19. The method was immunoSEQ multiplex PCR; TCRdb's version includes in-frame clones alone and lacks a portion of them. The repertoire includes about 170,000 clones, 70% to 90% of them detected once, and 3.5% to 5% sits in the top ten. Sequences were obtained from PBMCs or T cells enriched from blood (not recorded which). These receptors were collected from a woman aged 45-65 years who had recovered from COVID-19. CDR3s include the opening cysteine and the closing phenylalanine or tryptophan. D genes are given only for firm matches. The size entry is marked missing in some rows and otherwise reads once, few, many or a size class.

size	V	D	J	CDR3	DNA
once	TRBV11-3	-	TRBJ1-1	CASSLGEDTEAFF	TGTGCCAGCAGCCTGGGGGAGGACACTGAAGCTTTCTTT
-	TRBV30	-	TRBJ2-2	CAWILITGELFF	TGTGCCTGGATTCTTATCACCGGGGAGCTGTTTTTT
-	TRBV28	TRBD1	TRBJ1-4	CASSRQQDRGYVGTNEKLFF	TGTGCCAGCAGTCGACAGCAGGACAGGGGCTACGTTGGAACTAATGAAAAACTGTTTTTT
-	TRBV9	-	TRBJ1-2	CASSADPGKGYGYTF	TGTGCCAGCAGCGCCGATCCAGGGAAGGGGTATGGCTACACCTTC
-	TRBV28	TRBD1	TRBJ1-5	CASSVTLRGLWPQHF	TGTGCCAGCAGTGTCACCCTTAGGGGGCTATGGCCCCAGCATTTT
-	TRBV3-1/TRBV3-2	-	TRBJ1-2	CASSQETAIGYTF	TGTGCCAGCAGCCAAGAGACTGCCATAGGCTACACCTTC
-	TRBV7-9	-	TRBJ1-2	CASSLVSQAPNYGYTF	TGTGCCAGCAGCTTAGTTTCTCAGGCGCCTAACTATGGCTACACCTTC
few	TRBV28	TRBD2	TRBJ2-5	CASLPPGAGQETQYF	TGTGCCAGCCTCCCCCCGGGAGCGGGGCAGGAGACCCAGTACTTC
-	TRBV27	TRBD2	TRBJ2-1	CASSLTHGLAGFYNEQFF	TGTGCCAGCAGTTTAACCCACGGACTAGCGGGTTTCTACAATGAGCAGTTCTTC
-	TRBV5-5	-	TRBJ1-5	CASSPWGRAGNQPQHF	TGTGCCAGCAGCCCCTGGGGCAGGGCTGGAAATCAGCCCCAGCATTTT
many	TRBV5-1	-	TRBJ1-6	CASRPDADNSPLHF	TGCGCCAGCAGACCAGACGCGGATAATTCACCCCTCCACTTT
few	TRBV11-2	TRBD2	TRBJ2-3	CASSLPGLAGGGTDTQYF	TGTGCCAGCAGCTTACCGGGACTAGCGGGAGGGGGCACAGATACGCAGTATTTT
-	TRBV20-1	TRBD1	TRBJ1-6	CSASGTGVMGNSPLHF	TGCAGTGCTAGTGGGACAGGGGTTATGGGCAATTCACCCCTCCACTTT
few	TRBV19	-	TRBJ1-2	CASSPFGGGYGYTF	TGTGCCAGTAGTCCTTTCGGTGGAGGGTATGGCTACACCTTC
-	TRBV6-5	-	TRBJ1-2	CASIVLKGFGYTF	TGTGCCAGCATCGTCCTAAAGGGGTTTGGCTACACCTTC
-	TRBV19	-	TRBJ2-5	CASSIGAGKETQYF	TGTGCCAGTAGTATCGGAGCGGGCAAAGAGACCCAGTACTTC
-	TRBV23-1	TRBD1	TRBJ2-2	CASSGQGASGELFF	TGCGCCAGCTCCGGACAGGGGGCCTCCGGGGAGCTGTTTTTT
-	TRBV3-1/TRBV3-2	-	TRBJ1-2	CASSQNQGDGYTF	TGTGCCAGCAGCCAAAATCAGGGCGATGGCTACACCTTC
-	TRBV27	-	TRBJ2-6	CASSFSTGSPGANVLTF	TGTGCCAGCAGTTTCTCGACGGGGAGCCCTGGGGCCAACGTCCTGACTTTC
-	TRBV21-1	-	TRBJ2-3	CASPRWGLDTDTQYF	TGTGCCAGCCCTCGGTGGGGCCTAGACACAGATACGCAGTATTTT
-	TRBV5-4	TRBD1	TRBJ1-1	CASSLPTGDPRFAEAFF	TGTGCCAGCAGCTTGCCAACAGGGGACCCAAGATTTGCTGAAGCTTTCTTT
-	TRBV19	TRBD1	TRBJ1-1	CATHPGTATEAFF	TGTGCCACCCATCCCGGGACAGCTACTGAAGCTTTCTTT
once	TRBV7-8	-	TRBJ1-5	CASSPYGQNQPQHF	TGTGCCAGCAGCCCCTACGGACAGAATCAGCCCCAGCATTTT
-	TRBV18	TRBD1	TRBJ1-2	CASSQTQGAYGYTF	TGTGCCAGCTCACAAACCCAGGGGGCGTATGGCTACACCTTC
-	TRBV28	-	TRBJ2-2	CASSLNRGAGTGELFF	TGTGCCAGCAGTTTAAATCGGGGGGCGGGTACCGGGGAGCTGTTTTTT
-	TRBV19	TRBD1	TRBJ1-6	CASSAEGTGRRSYNSPLHF	TGTGCCAGTAGTGCGGAAGGGACAGGGCGGAGATCCTATAATTCACCCCTCCACTTT
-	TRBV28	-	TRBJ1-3	CASSTGISGNTIYF	TGTGCCAGCAGCACAGGGATCTCCGGAAACACCATATATTTT
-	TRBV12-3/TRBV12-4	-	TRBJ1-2	CASSLQGGGYTF	TGTGCCAGCAGTTTACAGGGAGGTGGCTACACCTTC
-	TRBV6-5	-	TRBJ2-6	CASAGGGSGANVLTF	TGTGCCAGCGCGGGTGGCGGCTCTGGGGCCAACGTCCTGACTTTC
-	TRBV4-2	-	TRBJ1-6	CASSLERGEFTPLHF	TGTGCCAGCAGCCTCGAGCGGGGGGAGTTTACACCCCTCCACTTT
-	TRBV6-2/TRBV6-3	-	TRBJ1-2	CASSYRGTSLRGYTF	TGTGCCAGCAGTTACAGAGGGACAAGTCTCCGTGGCTACACCTTC
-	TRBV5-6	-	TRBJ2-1	CASSLPPTLVGEQFF	TGTGCCAGCAGCTTGCCCCCTACTCTAGTAGGCGAGCAGTTCTTC
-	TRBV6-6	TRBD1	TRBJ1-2	CASSPTGDYGYTF	TGTGCCAGCAGTCCGACAGGGGACTATGGCTACACCTTC
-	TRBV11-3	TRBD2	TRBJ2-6	CASSPNSGLAGLSGANVLTF	TGTGCCAGCAGCCCGAATAGCGGGCTAGCGGGCCTCTCTGGGGCCAACGTCCTGACTTTC
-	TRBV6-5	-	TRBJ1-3	CASSYHNGNTIYF	TGTGCCAGCAGTTATCACAACGGAAACACCATATATTTT
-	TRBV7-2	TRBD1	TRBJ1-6	CASRRSGTAHSPLHF	TGTGCCAGCAGACGATCCGGGACAGCCCATTCACCCCTCCACTTT
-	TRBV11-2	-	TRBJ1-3	CASSVGQSLSGNTIYF	TGTGCCAGCAGCGTCGGACAGTCCCTTTCTGGAAACACCATATATTTT
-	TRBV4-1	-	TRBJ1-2	CASSRQGLQGYTF	TGCGCCAGCAGCCGGCAGGGCCTGCAAGGCTACACCTTC
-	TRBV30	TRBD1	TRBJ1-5	CAWSPGQGPNQPQHF	TGTGCCTGGAGCCCCGGACAGGGGCCCAATCAGCCCCAGCATTTT
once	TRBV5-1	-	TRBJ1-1	CASSLETGGNTEAFF	TGCGCCAGCAGCTTGGAGACCGGGGGGAACACTGAAGCTTTCTTT
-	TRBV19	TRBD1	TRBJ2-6	CASSPTGTGWGSGANVLTF	TGTGCCAGTAGTCCGACGGGGACAGGGTGGGGCTCTGGGGCCAACGTCCTGACTTTC
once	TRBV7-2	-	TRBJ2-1	CASSWVAQNEQFF	TGTGCCAGCAGCTGGGTAGCTCAGAATGAGCAGTTCTTC